This is a list of T cell receptor beta chains from one sample in a study of T cells and copy number aberrations in small-cell lung cancer. TCRdb keeps only in-frame clones here, not all; method: immunoSEQ multiplex PCR. Of over a thousand clones listed, approximately 88% were seen once; the top ten hold less than 5%. Sequencing was done on a sample of tumor tissue. These receptors all come from a man in his 60s with small cell lung cancer. Each CDR3 is given with its conserved first and last residue. D genes are given only for firm matches. Not all rows give a size; the values are once, few, many and, for expanded clones, a class.

-,-,TRBV11-2,TRBJ2-3,CASSLVNSDTQYF,TGTGCCAGCAGCTTAGTTAACTCAGATACGCAGTATTTT
-,-,TRBV29-1,TRBJ1-2,CSVAPGDRAYGYTF,TGCAGCGTTGCTCCAGGGGACCGAGCCTATGGCTACACCTTC
TRBD1,-,TRBV4-3,TRBJ2-3,CASSPLGATGGIDTQYF,TGCGCCAGCAGCCCGCTTGGGGCGACAGGGGGAATAGATACGCAGTATTTT
-,-,TRBV6-5,TRBJ2-2,CASSVMGANTGELFF,TGTGCCAGCAGCGTTATGGGGGCGAACACCGGGGAGCTGTTTTTT
-,-,TRBV5-1,TRBJ2-5,CASRFGGGWETQYF,TGCGCCAGCAGGTTTGGAGGGGGCTGGGAGACCCAGTACTTC
-,-,TRBV6-5,TRBJ1-1,CASNPQESLTEAFF,TGTGCCAGCAACCCACAGGAGTCCCTCACTGAAGCTTTCTTT
-,once,TRBV27,TRBJ2-1,CASSPGRPYNEQFF,TGTGCCAGCAGCCCGGGCCGGCCTTACAATGAGCAGTTCTTC
-,-,TRBV6-5,TRBJ1-2,CASSYSAAPAGYTF,TGTGCCAGCAGTTACTCGGCCGCCCCTGCTGGCTACACCTTC
-,-,TRBV28,TRBJ2-3,CASSITDTQYF,TGTGCCAGCAGTATAACAGATACGCAGTATTTT
-,-,TRBV6-1,TRBJ2-7,CASSEAEGYLSYEQYF,TGTGCCAGCAGTGAAGCCGAAGGATATCTCTCCTACGAGCAGTACTTC
-,once,TRBV5-6,TRBJ1-2,CASSLDRDYGYTF,TGTGCCAGCAGCTTGGACAGGGACTATGGCTACACCTTC
-,-,TRBV6-4,TRBJ2-2,CASTRGDGRDTGELFF,TGTGCCAGCACCCGTGGAGACGGGAGAGATACCGGGGAGCTGTTTTTT
TRBD2,-,TRBV5-3,TRBJ2-4,CARSWTSKAKNIQYF,TGTGCCAGAAGCTGGACTAGCAAAGCCAAAAACATTCAGTACTTC
-,-,TRBV28,TRBJ1-1,CASSPHTEAFF,TGTGCCAGCAGTCCCCACACTGAAGCTTTCTTT
-,-,TRBV7-2,TRBJ1-1,CASSLQPDTEAFF,TGTGCCAGCAGCTTACAACCGGACACTGAAGCTTTCTTT
-,-,TRBV7-9,TRBJ1-5,CASSLGLDSNQPQHF,TGTGCCAGCAGCTTAGGACTGGATAGCAATCAGCCCCAGCATTTT
-,-,TRBV30,TRBJ1-4,CAWRIQGAEKLFF,TGTGCCTGGAGAATCCAGGGAGCTGAAAAACTGTTTTTT
TRBD1,few,TRBV7-9,TRBJ2-5,CASSRTGEETQYF,TGTGCCAGCAGCCGCACAGGGGAAGAGACCCAGTACTTC